The sample holds a few counts of the clone carrying this T cell receptor (beta chain). These data come from a study of T cell changes during pregnancy in multiple sclerosis. Profiling relied on immunoSEQ multiplex PCR, and the TCRdb table lists in-frame clones only, not all of them. The sample yields 85,000 to 100,000 clones, around 90% seen once. The receptor comes from a female donor with multiple sclerosis, enrolled in a pregnancy study. Sequences were derived from peripheral blood, sampled in the first trimester of pregnancy.

Written as DNA, the CDR3 is TGTGCCAGCAGGGAGACGGCTAGCAATCAGCCCCAGCATTTT. It specifies CASRETASNQPQHF. The V call is TRBV27, the J call TRBJ1-5; no definite D call. Germline V CDR1 and CDR2: MNHEY, SMNVEV (reference sequence). This CDR3 is 14 amino acids long. V lost 6 bases and J 0 bases, leaving 9 bases between the germline ends.